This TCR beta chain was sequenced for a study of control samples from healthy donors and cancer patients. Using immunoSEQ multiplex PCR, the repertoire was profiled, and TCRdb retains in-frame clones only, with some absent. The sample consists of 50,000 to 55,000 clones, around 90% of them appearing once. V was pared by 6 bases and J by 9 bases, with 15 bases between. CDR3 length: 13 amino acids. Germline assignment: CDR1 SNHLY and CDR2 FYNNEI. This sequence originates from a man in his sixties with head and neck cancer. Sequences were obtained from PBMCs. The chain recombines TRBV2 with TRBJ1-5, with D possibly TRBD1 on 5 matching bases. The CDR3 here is CASRLWGEWPQHF. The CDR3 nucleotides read TGTGCCAGCAGGCTCTGGGGGGAATGGCCCCAGCATTTT. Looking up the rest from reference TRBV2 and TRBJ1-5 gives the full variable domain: EPEVTQTPSHQVTQMGQEVILRCVPISNHLYFYWYRQILGQKVEFLVSFYNNEISEKSEIFDDQFSVERPDGSNFTLKIRSTKLEDSAMYFCASRLWGEWPQHFGDGTRLSIL.